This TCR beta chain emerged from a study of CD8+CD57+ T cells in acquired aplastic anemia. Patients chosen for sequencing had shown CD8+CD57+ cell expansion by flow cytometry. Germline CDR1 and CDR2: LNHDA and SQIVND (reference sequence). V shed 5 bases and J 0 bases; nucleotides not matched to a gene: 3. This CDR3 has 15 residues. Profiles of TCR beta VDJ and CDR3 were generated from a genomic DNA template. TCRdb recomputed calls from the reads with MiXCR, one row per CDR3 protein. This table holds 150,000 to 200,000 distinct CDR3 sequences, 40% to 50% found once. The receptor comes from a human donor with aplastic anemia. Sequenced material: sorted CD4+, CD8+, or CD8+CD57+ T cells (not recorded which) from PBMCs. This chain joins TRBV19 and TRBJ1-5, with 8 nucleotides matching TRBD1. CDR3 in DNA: TGTGCCAGTAGTGGGACAGGTCTTAGCAATCAGCCCCAGCATTTT. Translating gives CASSGTGLSNQPQHF.